This TCR beta chain was profiled in a study of CD8+CD57+ T cells in acquired aplastic anemia. V was cut by 4 bases and J by 9 bases, with 12 bases left in between. The V gene's germline CDR1 is SQVTM and CDR2 ANQGSEA. The CDR3 consists of 11 residues. TCR beta VDJ and CDR3 were profiled, and genomic DNA was the template. TCRdb re-called the reads with MiXCR, one entry per CDR3 protein. This sample has roughly 38,000 distinct CDR3 sequences, with 76% found just once. The rearrangement uses TRBV29-1 and TRBJ1-1; D unresolved. The receptor's source is a human donor in good health, serving as a control. Input material: sorted CD4+, CD8+, or CD8+CD57+ T cells (not recorded which) from PBMCs. The DNA of the CDR3 is TGCAGCGTTGGAAATCCGTCCCAAGCTTTCTTT. This translates into CSVGNPSQAFF.